The entry that follows covers one T cell receptor (beta chain) sequence. Only CD45RO-negative cells positively selected for CCR7 counted as naive CD8 cells, so terminally differentiated effector memory CD45RA+ cells were excluded. Free of recent acute infections or vaccinations, the donors were healthy HIV-negative adults. The data were taken from a study of shared clonotypes between healthy human individuals. V lost 4 bases, J lost 5 bases, and 9 bases stayed unmatched. The CDR3 covers 17 residues. CDR1 is LGHNA, CDR2 YSLEER, per germline. Per the study methods: Owing to the provision of junction-only sequences devoid of quality scores by immunoSEQ, filtering differed. Assay used: immunoSEQ multiplex PCR; TCRdb lists only in-frame clones, some missing. The DNA was the basis for D and trimming; V, J and clone size are from that table. The data show around 1.9 million clones, approximately 92% seen once.

Sequenced input: naive CD8+ T cells from PBMCs. The chain couples TRBV4-3 to TRBJ2-5; 14 bases are a match to TRBD2. The sequence was obtained from a man aged 18 to 35 in good health. Some clones in this sample may be carry-over from other donors' samples. CDR3 nucleotides: TGCGCCAGCAGCCCAGGGACTAGCGGGAGCTATGCGGAGACCCAGTACTTC. It is translated as CASSPGTSGSYAETQYF.